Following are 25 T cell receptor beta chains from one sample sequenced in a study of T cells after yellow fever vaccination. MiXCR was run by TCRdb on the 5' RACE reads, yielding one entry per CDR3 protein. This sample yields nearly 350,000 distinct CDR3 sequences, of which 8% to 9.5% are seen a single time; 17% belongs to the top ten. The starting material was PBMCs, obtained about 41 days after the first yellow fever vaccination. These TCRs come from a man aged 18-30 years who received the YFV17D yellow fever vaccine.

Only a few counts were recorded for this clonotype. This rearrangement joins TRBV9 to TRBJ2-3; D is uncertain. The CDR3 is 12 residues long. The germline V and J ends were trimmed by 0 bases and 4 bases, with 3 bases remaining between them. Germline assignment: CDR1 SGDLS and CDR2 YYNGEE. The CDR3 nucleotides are TGTGCCAGCAGCGTAGCTTCAGATACGCAGTATTTT. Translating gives CASSVASDTQYF.

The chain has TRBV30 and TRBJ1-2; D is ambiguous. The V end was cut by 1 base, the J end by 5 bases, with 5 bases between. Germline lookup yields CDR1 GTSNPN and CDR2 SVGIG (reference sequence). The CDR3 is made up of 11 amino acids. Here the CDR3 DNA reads TGTGCCTGGAGTGCCGCATATGGCTACACCTTC. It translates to CAWSAAYGYTF.

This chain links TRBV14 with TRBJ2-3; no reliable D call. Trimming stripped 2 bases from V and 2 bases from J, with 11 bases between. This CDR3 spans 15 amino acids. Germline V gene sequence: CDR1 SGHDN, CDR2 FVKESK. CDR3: CASSQIGLYTDTQYF. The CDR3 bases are TGTGCCAGCAGCCAAATAGGCCTCTACACAGATACGCAGTATTTT.

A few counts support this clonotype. The CDR3 coding sequence is TGCGCCAGCAGCCGACTAGCGGGGGAGGATGAGCAGTTCTTC. Protein product: CASSRLAGEDEQFF. The rearrangement links TRBV4-1 to TRBJ2-1, with 12 bases that match TRBD2. V shed 4 bases and J 8 bases; nucleotides not matched to a gene: 3. The CDR3 contains 14 residues. Germline V gene data show CDR1 as MGHRA and CDR2 as YSYEKL.

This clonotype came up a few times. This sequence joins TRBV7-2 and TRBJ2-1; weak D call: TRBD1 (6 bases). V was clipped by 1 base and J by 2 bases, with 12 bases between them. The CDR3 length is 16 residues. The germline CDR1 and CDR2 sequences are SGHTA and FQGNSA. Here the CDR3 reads CASSLEAGAPYNEQFF. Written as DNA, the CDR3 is TGTGCCAGCAGCTTAGAGGCAGGGGCCCCCTACAATGAGCAGTTCTTC.

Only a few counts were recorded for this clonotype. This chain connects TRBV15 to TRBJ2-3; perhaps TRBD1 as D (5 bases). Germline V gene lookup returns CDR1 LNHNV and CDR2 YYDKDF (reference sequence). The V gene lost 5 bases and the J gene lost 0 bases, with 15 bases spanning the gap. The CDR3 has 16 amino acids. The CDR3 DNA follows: TGTGCCACCAGCGGACCGGACACTCTAAGCACAGATACGCAGTATTTT. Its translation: CATSGPDTLSTDTQYF.

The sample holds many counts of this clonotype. The CDR3 loop reads CASSITENTEAFF. The CDR3 DNA follows: TGTGCCAGCAGCATTACAGAGAACACTGAAGCTTTCTTT. This chain links TRBV11-2 with TRBJ1-1; D remains unclear. Germline V gene data show CDR1 as SGHAT and CDR2 as FQNNGV. The CDR3 is 13 residues long. V dropped 5 bases and J dropped 1 base, with 8 bases sitting between them.

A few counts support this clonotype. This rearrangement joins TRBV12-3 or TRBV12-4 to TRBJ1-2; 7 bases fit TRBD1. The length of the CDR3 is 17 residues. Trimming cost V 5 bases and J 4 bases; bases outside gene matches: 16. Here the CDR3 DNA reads TGTGCCAGCAGTCTAGTTGCGGCTGGCAGGGGGGGCTATGGCTACACCTTC. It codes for CASSLVAAGRGGYGYTF.

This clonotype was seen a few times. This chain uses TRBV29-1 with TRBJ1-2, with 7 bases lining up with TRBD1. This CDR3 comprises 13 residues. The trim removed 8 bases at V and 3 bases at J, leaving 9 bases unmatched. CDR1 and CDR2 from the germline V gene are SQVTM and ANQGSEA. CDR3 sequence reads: CSTTGSWDYGYTF. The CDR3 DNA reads TGCAGCACGACAGGGTCTTGGGACTATGGCTACACCTTC.

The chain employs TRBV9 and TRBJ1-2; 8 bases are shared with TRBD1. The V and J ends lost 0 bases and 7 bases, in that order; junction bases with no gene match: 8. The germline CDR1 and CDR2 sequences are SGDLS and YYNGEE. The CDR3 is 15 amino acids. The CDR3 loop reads CASSVEGRGRGGYTF. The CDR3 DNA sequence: TGTGCCAGCAGCGTAGAGGGCAGGGGGCGAGGTGGCTACACCTTC.

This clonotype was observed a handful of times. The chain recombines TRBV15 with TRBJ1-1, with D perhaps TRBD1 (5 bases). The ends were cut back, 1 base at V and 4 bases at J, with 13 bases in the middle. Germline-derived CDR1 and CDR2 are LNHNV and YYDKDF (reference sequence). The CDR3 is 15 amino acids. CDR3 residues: CATSRVRGPLTEAFF. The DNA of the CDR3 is TGTGCCACCAGCAGAGTACGGGGCCCTCTCACTGAAGCTTTCTTT.

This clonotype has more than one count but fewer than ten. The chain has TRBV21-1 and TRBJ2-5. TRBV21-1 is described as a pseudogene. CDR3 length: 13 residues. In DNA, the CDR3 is TGTGCCAGCATACGGACCCACCAAGAGACCCAGTACTTC. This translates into CASIRTHQETQYF.

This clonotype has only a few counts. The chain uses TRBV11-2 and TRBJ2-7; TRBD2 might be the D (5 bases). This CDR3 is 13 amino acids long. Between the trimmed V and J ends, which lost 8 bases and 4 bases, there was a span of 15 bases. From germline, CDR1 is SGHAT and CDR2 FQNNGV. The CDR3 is CASGVLGEYEQYF. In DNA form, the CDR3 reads TGTGCCAGCGGCGTCCTTGGGGAGTACGAGCAGTACTTC. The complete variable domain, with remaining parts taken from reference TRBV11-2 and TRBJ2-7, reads EAGVAQSPRYKIIEKRQSVAFWCNPISGHATLYWYQQILGQGPKLLIQFQNNGVVDDSQLPKDRFSAERLKGVDSTLKIQPAKLEDSAVYLCASGVLGEYEQYFGPGTRLTVT.

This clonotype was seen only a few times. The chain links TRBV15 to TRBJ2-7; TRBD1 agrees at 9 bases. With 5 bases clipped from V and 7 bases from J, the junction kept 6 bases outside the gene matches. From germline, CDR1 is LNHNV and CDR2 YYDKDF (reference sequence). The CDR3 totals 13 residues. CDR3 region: CATSPGTGREQYV. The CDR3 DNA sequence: TGTGCCACCAGCCCCGGGACAGGGAGGGAGCAGTACGTC.

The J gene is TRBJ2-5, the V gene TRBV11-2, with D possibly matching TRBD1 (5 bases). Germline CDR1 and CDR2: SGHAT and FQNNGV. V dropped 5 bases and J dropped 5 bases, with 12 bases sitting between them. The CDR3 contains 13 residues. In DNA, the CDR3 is TGTGCCAGCAGCGGGTGGGGCGTCGAGACCCAGTACTTC. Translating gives CASSGWGVETQYF.

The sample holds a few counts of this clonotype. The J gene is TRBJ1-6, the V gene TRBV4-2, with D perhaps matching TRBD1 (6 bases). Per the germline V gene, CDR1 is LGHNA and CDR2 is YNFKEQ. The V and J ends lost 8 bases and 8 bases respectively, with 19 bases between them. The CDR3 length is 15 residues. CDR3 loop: CASGPPTDRYSPLHF. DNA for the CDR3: TGTGCCAGCGGACCCCCGACGGACAGATATTCACCCCTCCACTTT.

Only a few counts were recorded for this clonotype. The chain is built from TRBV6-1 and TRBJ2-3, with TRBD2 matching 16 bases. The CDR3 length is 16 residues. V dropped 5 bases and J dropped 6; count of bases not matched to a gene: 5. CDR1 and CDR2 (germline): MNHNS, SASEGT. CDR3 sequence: CASSKGLAGGPDTQYF. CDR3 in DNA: TGTGCCAGCAGTAAGGGACTAGCGGGGGGGCCGGATACGCAGTATTTT.

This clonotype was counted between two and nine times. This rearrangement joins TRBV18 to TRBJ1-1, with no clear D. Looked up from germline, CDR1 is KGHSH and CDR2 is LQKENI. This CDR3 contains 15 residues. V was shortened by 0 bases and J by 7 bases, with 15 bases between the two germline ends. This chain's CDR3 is CASSPPSSERSEAFF. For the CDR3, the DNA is TGTGCCAGCTCACCACCCAGCTCGGAGAGGAGTGAAGCTTTCTTT. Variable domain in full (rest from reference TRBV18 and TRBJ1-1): NAGVMQNPRHLVRRRGQEARLRCSPMKGHSHVYWYRQLPEEGLKFMVYLQKENIIDESGMPKERFSAEFPKEGPSILRIQQVVRGDSAAYFCASSPPSSERSEAFFGQGTRLTVV.

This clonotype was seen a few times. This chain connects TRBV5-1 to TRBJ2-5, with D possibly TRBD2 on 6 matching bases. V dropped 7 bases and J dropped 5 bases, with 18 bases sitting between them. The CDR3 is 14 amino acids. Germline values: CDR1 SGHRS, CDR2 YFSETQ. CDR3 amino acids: CASAEGSSSETQYF. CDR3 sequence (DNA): TGCGCCAGCGCGGAGGGCAGTTCCTCTGAGACCCAGTACTTC.

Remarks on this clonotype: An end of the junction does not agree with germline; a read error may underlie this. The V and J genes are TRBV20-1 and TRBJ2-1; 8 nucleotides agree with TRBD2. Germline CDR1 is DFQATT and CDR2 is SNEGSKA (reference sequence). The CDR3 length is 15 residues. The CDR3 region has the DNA TGCAGTGCTAGAATACGGACTAGCTCCTACAATGAGCCGTTCTTC. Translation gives CSARIRTSSYNEPFF.

CDR3 residues: CASSYSSWGSPLHF. The CDR3 nucleotides read TGTGCCAGCAGTTACTCGAGTTGGGGATCACCCCTCCACTTT. This sequence joins TRBV6-2 or TRBV6-3 and TRBJ1-6; D remains ambiguous. The CDR3 is 14 amino acids. The V end was cut by 0 bases, the J end by 10 bases, with 10 bases between. Germline CDR1 and CDR2: MNHEY and SVGEGT.

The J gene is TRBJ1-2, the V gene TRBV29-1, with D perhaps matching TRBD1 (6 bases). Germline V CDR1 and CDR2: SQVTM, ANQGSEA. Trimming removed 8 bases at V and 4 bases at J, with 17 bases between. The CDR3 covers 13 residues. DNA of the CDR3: TGCAGCCATGGCGTTCAGGGGAGCTATGGCTACACCTTC. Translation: CSHGVQGSYGYTF.

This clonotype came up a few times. The CDR3 region is CASSDRALGTQYF. The CDR3 nucleotides are TGTGCCAGCAGTGACAGGGCCCTCGGGACCCAGTACTTC. The chain links TRBV2 to TRBJ2-5; possibly TRBD1 for D (5 bases). Germline V gene data show CDR1 as SNHLY and CDR2 as FYNNEI. This CDR3 is built from 13 residues. V dropped 3 bases and J dropped 7 bases, with 12 bases sitting between them. The complete variable domain, with remaining parts taken from reference TRBV2 and TRBJ2-5, reads EPEVTQTPSHQVTQMGQEVILRCVPISNHLYFYWYRQILGQKVEFLVSFYNNEISEKSEIFDDQFSVERPDGSNFTLKIRSTKLEDSAMYFCASSDRALGTQYFGPGTRLLVL.

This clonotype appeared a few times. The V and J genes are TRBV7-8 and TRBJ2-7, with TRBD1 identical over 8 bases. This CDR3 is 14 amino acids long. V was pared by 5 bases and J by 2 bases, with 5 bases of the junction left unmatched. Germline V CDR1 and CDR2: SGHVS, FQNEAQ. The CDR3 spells CASSVSRGPYEQYV. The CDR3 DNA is TGTGCCAGCAGCGTATCCAGGGGGCCCTACGAGCAGTACGTC.

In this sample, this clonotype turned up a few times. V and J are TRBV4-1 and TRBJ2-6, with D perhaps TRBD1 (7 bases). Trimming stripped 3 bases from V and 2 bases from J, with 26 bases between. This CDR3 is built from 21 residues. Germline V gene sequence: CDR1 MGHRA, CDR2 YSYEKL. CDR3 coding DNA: TGCGCCAGCAGCCAGCAGACAGGGAGCCTGTGGGGACTTGCTGGGGCCAACGTCCTGACTTTC. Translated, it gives CASSQQTGSLWGLAGANVLTF.